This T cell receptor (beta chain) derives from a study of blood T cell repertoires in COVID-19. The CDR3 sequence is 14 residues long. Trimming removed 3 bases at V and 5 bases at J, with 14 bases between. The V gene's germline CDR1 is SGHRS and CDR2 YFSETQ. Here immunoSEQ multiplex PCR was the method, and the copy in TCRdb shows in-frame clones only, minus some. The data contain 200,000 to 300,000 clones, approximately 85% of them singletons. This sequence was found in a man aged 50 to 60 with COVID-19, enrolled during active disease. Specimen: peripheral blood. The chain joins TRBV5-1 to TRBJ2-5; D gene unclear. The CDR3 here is CASSSNPPAETQYF. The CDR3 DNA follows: TGCGCCAGCAGCTCGAATCCCCCCGCGGAGACCCAGTACTTC.